The sequence of this T cell receptor (beta chain) was determined in a study of cytomegalovirus exposure and HLA in healthy donors. As for this clone: What it recognizes is unknown.

The CDR3 has 14 residues. The germline V gene encodes CDR1 MNHNS and CDR2 SASEGT. The V gene end was trimmed by 7 bases and the J gene end by 0 bases; junction bases not matched to a gene: 3. Study-level points and caveats: Among TCR beta chains, those listed as cytomegalovirus-associated numbered about 150.

Both 60 Vbeta primers and 13 Jbeta primers went into the PCR. Assay: immunoSEQ multiplex PCR; the TCRdb copy retains only in-frame clones and omits some. The sample yields around 110,000 clones, 70% to 80% seen once. The sample comprised PBMCs. The chain links TRBV6-1 to TRBJ2-7; TRBD1 aligns across 10 bases. This clonotype was obtained from a man between 18 and 35 years old in good health and CMV-seronegative. The chain's CDR3 is CASTRDRGSYEQYF. CDR3 bases: TGTGCCAGCACCCGGGACAGGGGCTCCTACGAGCAGTACTTC.